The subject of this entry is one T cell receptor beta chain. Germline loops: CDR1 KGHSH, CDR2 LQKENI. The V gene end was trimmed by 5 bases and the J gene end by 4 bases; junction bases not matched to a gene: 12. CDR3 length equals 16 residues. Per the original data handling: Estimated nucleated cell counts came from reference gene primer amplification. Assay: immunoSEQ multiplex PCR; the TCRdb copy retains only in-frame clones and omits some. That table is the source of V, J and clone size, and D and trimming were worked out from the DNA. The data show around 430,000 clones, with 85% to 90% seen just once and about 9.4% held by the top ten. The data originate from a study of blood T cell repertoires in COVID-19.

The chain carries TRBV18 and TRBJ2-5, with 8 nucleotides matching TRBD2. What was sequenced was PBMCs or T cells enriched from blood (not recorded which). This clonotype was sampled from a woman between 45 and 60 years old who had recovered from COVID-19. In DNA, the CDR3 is TGTGCCAGCTCAACTCGGACGGGGGGGGTGAGAGAGACCCAGTACTTC. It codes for CASSTRTGGVRETQYF. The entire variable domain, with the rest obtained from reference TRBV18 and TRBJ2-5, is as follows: NAGVMQNPRHLVRRRGQEARLRCSPMKGHSHVYWYRQLPEEGLKFMVYLQKENIIDESGMPKERFSAEFPKEGPSILRIQQVVRGDSAAYFCASSTRTGGVRETQYFGPGTRLLVL.